Only a few counts were recorded for the clone carrying this TCR beta chain. Antigen: not known. Mouse gene names apply. Read coverage stops 1 residue before the CDR3 terminus; the germline J gene supplies the remainder. Profiled with immunoSEQ multiplex PCR; TCRdb holds only in-frame clones, not every one. The data show about 2,800 clones, roughly 50% seen once. Sample time point: mouse harvest day 14 after allogeneic transplant. Tail vein injection delivered 10^7 T-cell-depleted bone marrow cells and 10^6 splenic CD5+ T cells. Tissues came from B6→BALB/c major-mismatch GVHD mice at day 7 or 14. This specimen belongs to a study of tissue T cells after allogeneic stem cell transplantation. Study results and caveats: Only a limited share of tissue TCRs appeared in blood or spleen. Some tissue clones might be persisting host cells; their alloreactivity or antigen specificity was not determined. Sampling depth was limited, and the cohort was small and clinically varied.

Germline-derived CDR1 and CDR2 are SGHSN and HYEKVE. The CDR3 sequence is 13 residues long. The ends were cut back, 6 bases at V and 0 bases at J, with 7 bases in the middle. This TCR was recovered from a female BALB/c mouse given C57BL/6 T cells with graft-versus-host disease after an allogeneic hematopoietic cell transplant. The V call is TRBV12-1, the J call TRBJ1-4, with D possibly TRBD1 on 5 matching bases. Sequenced sample: lymph node tissue. CDR3: CASRQFSNERLFF. CDR3 bases read: TGTGCCAGCCGACAGTTTTCCAACGAAAGATTATTT.